Sequencing of this TCR beta chain was carried out in a study of blood T cell repertoires in COVID-19. Study-wide context: COVID-19 samples, acute and convalescent, were from the United States, Italy and Spain. From T cells, B-cell-depleted T cells, or PBMCs came the material, which was cDNA or gDNA.

Living in 24 US areas, the participants were between roughly 18 and 90 years of age. The CDR3 runs 12 residues. CDR1 is MDHEN and CDR2 is SYDVKM in the germline V gene. V lost 5 bases and J 7 bases, leaving 11 bases between the germline ends. Methods used by the authors: For nucleated cells, counts were estimated from reference gene primer amplification. Assay: immunoSEQ multiplex PCR; the TCRdb copy retains only in-frame clones and omits some. The DNA was the basis for D and trimming; V, J and clone size are from that table. The sample lists a few hundred thousand clones; over 75% were seen once. The rearrangement uses TRBV28 and TRBJ1-2, with D unresolved. This TCR was recovered from a man between 25 and 39 years old who had recovered from COVID-19. Input material: PBMCs or T cells enriched from blood (not recorded which). CDR3: CASSNEASGYTF. Here the CDR3 DNA reads TGTGCCAGCAGTAACGAGGCAAGTGGCTACACCTTC.